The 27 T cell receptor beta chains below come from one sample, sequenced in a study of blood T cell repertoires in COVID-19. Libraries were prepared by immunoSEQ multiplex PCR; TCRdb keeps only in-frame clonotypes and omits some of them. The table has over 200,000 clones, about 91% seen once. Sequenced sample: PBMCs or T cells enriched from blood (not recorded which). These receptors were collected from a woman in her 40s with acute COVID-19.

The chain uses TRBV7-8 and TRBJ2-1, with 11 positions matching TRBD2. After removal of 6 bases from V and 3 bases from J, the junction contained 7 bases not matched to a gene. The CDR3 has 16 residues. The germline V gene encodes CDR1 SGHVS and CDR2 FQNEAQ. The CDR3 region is CASSSLAGVIYNEQFF. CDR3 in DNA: TGTGCCAGCAGTTCACTAGCGGGAGTGATCTACAATGAGCAGTTCTTC.

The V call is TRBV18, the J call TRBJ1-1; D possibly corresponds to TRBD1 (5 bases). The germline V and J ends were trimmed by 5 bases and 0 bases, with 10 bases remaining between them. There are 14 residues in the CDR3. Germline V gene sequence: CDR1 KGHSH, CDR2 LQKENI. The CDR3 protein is CASSTEQVNTEAFF. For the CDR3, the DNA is TGTGCCAGCTCAACGGAACAGGTGAACACTGAAGCTTTCTTT.

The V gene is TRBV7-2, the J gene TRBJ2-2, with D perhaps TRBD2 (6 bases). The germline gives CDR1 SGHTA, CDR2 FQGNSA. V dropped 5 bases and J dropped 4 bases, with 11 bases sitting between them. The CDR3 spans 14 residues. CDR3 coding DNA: TGTGCCAGCAGCCCGGGACTCTTCACCGGGGAGCTGTTTTTT. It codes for CASSPGLFTGELFF.

CDR3 loop: CASSLAGGYGYTF. The CDR3 DNA reads TGTGCCAGCAGTTTAGCAGGAGGCTATGGCTACACCTTC. This rearrangement joins TRBV27 to TRBJ1-2; the D is unclear. The CDR3 is 13 amino acids. Trimming stripped 2 bases from V and 4 bases from J, with 8 bases between. Germline V gives CDR1 MNHEY, CDR2 SMNVEV (reference sequence).

CDR3 sequence reads: CASSVQGVTDTQYF. DNA of the CDR3: TGTGCCAGCAGCGTCCAGGGGGTCACAGATACGCAGTATTTT. The chain recombines TRBV9 with TRBJ2-3; 7 bases map to TRBD1. This CDR3 contains 14 residues. V shed 2 bases, J shed 2 bases, and the junction held 2 bases outside the gene matches. Germline CDR1 and CDR2: SGDLS and YYNGEE. The full variable domain, with the rest looked up from reference TRBV9 and TRBJ2-3, is DSGVTQTPKHLITATGQRVTLRCSPRSGDLSVYWYQQSLDQGLQFLIQYYNGEERAKGNILERFSAQQFPDLHSELNLSSLELGDSALYFCASSVQGVTDTQYFGPGTRLTVL.

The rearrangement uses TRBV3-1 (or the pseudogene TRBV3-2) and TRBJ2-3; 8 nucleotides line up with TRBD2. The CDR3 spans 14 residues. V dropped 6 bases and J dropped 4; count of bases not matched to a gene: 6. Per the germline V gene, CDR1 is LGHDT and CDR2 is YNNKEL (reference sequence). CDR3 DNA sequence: TGTGCCAGCAGAAACGGGGGGGCCCCAGATACGCAGTATTTT. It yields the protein CASRNGGAPDTQYF.

The DNA of the CDR3 is TGTGCCAGCAGTTTGGACAGTTACAATGAGCAGTTCTTC. Amino acids: CASSLDSYNEQFF. V gene TRBV12-3 or TRBV12-4 combines with J gene TRBJ2-1, with D perhaps TRBD1 (6 bases). This CDR3 spans 13 amino acids. With 3 bases removed from V and 4 bases from J, the gap between germline ends came to 7 bases.

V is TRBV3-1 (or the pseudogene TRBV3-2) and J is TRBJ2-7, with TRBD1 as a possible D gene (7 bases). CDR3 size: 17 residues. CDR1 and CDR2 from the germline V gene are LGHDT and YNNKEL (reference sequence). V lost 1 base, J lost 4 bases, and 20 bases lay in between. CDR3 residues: CASSQGFRGEESYEQYV. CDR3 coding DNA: TGTGCCAGCAGCCAAGGATTCAGGGGGGAGGAGTCATACGAGCAGTACGTC.

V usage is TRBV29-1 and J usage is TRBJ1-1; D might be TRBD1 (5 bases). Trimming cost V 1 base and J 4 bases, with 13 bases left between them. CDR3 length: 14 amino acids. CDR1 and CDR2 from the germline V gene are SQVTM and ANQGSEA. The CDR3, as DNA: TGCAGCGTTGAAGGGGTTTGGGGGGGCACTGAAGCTTTCTTT. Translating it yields CSVEGVWGGTEAFF.

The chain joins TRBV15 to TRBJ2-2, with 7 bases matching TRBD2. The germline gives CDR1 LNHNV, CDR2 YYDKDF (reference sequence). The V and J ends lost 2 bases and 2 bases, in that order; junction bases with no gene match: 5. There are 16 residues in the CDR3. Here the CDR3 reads CATSRPSGANTGELFF. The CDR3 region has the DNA TGTGCCACCAGCAGACCAAGCGGGGCTAACACCGGGGAGCTGTTTTTT.

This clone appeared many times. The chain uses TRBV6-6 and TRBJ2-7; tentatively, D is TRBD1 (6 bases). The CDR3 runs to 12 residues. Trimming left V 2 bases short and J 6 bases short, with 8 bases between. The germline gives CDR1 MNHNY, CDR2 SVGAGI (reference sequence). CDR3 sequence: CASSYRTVEQYF. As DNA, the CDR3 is TGTGCCAGCAGTTACAGGACAGTCGAGCAGTACTTC.

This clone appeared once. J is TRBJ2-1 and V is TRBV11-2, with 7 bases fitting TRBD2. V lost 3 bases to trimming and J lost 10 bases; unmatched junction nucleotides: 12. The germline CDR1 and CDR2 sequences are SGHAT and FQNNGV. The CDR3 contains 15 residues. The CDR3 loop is CASSLATGGGREQFF. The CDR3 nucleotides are TGTGCCAGCAGCTTGGCGACGGGAGGCGGACGGGAGCAGTTCTTC.

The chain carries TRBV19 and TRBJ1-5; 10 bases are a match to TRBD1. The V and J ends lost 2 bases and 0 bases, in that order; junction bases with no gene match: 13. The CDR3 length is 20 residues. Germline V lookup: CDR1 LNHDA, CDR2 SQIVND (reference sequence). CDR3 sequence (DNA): TGTGCCAGTAGTATAAGGGTGGGGGACAGGGGACTCGATAGCAATCAGCCCCAGCATTTT. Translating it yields CASSIRVGDRGLDSNQPQHF.

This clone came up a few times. The CDR3, as DNA: TGTGCCAGCCTTGGCCCTGCGGGCTATAATTCACCCCTCCACTTT. Amino acids: CASLGPAGYNSPLHF. The J gene is TRBJ1-6, the V gene TRBV2; no clear D. The V end lost 8 bases, the J end lost 3 bases, and 14 bases lay between the germline ends. CDR3 size: 15 residues. Germline CDR1 reads SNHLY; CDR2 reads FYNNEI.

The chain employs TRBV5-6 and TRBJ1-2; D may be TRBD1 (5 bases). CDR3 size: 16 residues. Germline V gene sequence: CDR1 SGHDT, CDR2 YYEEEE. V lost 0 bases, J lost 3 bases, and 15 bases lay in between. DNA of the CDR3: TGTGCCAGCAGCTTGGTAACTTCGGCAGGGTACTATGGCTACACCTTC. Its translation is CASSLVTSAGYYGYTF.

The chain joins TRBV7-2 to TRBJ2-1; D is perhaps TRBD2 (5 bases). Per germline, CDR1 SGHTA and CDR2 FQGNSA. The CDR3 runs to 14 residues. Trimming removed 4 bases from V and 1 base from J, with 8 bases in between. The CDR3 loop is CASSSGVSYNEQFF. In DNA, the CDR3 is TGTGCCAGCAGCTCCGGGGTTTCCTACAATGAGCAGTTCTTC. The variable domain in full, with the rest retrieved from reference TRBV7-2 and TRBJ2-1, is GAGVSQSPSNKVTEKGKDVELRCDPISGHTALYWYRQSLGQGLEFLIYFQGNSAPDKSGLPSDRFSAERTGGSVSTLTIQRTQQEDSAVYLCASSSGVSYNEQFFGPGTRLTVL.

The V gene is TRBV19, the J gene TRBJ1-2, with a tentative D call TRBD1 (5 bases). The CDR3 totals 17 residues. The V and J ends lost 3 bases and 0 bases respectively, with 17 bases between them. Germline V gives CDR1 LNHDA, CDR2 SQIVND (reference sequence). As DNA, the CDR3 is TGTGCCAGTAGTATCCCTGCAGGGTCAAGTTCTAACTATGGCTACACCTTC. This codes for CASSIPAGSSSNYGYTF.

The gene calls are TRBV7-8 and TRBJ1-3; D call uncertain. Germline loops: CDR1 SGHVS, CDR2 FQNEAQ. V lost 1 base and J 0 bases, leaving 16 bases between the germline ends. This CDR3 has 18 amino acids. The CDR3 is CASSLGGTGSASGNTIYF. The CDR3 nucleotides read TGTGCCAGCAGCTTAGGGGGTACGGGGTCAGCCTCTGGAAACACCATATATTTT.

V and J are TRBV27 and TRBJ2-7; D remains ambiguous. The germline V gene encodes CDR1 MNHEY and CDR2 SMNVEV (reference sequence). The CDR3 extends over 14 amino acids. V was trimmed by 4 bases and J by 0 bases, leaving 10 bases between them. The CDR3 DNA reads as TGTGCCAGCAGTTCCCGGTCGAGCTCCTACGAGCAGTACTTC. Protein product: CASSSRSSSYEQYF.

CDR3 DNA sequence: TGCAGCGTTGAATCAGGGGGCAGCCCCAATTACTATGGCTACACCTTC. It codes for CSVESGGSPNYYGYTF. The chain joins TRBV29-1 to TRBJ1-2; TRBD1 matches 8 bases. V was clipped by 2 bases and J by 3 bases; unmatched bases: 11. In germline, CDR1 is SQVTM, CDR2 ANQGSEA. The CDR3 has 16 amino acids.

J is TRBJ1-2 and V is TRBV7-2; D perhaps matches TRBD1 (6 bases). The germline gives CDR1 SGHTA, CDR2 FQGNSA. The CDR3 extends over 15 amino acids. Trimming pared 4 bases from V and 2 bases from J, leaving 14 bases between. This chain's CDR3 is CASSWNRVGNYGYTF. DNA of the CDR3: TGTGCCAGCAGCTGGAACAGGGTAGGGAACTATGGCTACACCTTC.

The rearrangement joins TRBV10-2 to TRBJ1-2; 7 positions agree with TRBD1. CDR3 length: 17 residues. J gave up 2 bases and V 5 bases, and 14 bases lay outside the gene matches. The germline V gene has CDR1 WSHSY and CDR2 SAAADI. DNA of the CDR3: TGCGCCAGCAGTCACTCCGGGACAGCCCTTCTCAACTATGGCTACACCTTC. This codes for CASSHSGTALLNYGYTF.

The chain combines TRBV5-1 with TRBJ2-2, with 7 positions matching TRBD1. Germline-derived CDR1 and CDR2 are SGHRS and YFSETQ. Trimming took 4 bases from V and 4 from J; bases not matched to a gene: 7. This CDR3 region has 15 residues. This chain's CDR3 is CASSLRDSGTGELFF. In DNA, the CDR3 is TGCGCCAGCAGCCTCCGGGACAGCGGCACCGGGGAGCTGTTTTTT.

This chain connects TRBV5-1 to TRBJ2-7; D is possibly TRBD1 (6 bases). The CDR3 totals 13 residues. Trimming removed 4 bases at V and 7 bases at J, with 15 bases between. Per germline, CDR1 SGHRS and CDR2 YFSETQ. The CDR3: CASSLIGGGEQYF. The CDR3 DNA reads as TGCGCCAGCAGCCTTATAGGGGGTGGAGAGCAGTACTTC.

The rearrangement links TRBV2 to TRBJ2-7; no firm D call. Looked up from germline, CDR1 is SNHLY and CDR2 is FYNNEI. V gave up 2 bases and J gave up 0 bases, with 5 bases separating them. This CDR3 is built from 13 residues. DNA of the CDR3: TGTGCCAGCAGTGAACCCTTCTCCTACGAGCAGTACTTC. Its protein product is CASSEPFSYEQYF.

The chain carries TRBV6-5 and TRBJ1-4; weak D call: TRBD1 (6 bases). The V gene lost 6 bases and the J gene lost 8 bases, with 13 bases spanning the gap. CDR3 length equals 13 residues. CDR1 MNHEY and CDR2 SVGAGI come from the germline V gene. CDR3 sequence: CASRRGTGEKLFF. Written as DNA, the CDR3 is TGTGCCAGCAGGCGCGGTACAGGGGAAAAACTGTTTTTT.

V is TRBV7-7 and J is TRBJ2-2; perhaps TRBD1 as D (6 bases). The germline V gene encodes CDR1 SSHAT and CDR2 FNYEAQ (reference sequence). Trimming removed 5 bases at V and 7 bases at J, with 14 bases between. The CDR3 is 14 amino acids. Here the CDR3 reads CASSPPGDGGELFF. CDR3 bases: TGTGCCAGCAGCCCCCCAGGGGATGGCGGGGAGCTGTTTTTT.